The 30 T cell receptor beta chains presented below share a single source sample, sequenced in a study of shared clonotypes between healthy human individuals. Assay used: immunoSEQ multiplex PCR; TCRdb lists only in-frame clones, some missing. The sample comprises about 180,000 clones, just under 95% of which are singletons, and approximately 0.07% rests with the top ten. The source material was naive CD4+ T cells sorted from blood. Subset meaning: CD45RA+ positively selected. Source of these receptors: a woman in her thirties in good health.

The chain has TRBV29-1 and TRBJ2-7; no definite D call. The V gene's germline CDR1 is SQVTM and CDR2 ANQGSEA. Trimming removed 5 bases at V and 5 bases at J, with 13 bases between. The CDR3 runs 12 residues. The CDR3 DNA sequence: TGCAGCGTTCTGAGTCGCGGTAACGAGCAGTACTTC. Translation: CSVLSRGNEQYF.

V usage is TRBV6-1 and J usage is TRBJ1-2; 11 bases are shared with TRBD1. This CDR3 region has 15 residues. Trimming at V came to 2 bases and at J to 3 bases, leaving 2 bases not matched to a gene. Germline-derived CDR1 and CDR2 are MNHNS and SASEGT. The CDR3 sequence: CASSEMGQGDYGYTF. CDR3 bases: TGTGCCAGCAGTGAAATGGGACAGGGGGACTATGGCTACACCTTC.

This chain links TRBV28 with TRBJ1-2, with 7 bases matching TRBD1. The V gene's germline CDR1 is MDHEN and CDR2 SYDVKM. The CDR3 spans 16 residues. J lost 4 bases, V lost 6 bases, and 14 bases had no gene match. Here the CDR3 reads CASSPPDRVDIYGYTF. The CDR3 DNA reads as TGTGCCAGCAGCCCCCCAGACAGGGTAGACATCTATGGCTACACCTTC.

This rearrangement joins TRBV15 to TRBJ1-5; D gene ambiguous. V lost 0 bases and J lost 6, with 12 bases in between. This CDR3 is built from 15 residues. The germline V gene encodes CDR1 LNHNV and CDR2 YYDKDF (reference sequence). CDR3 coding DNA: TGTGCCACCAGCAGAGAAGGACTGCACATTCAGCCCCAGCATTTT. Protein: CATSREGLHIQPQHF.

This chain links TRBV14 with TRBJ1-4; D call uncertain. This CDR3 is built from 13 residues. Germline V gene sequence: CDR1 SGHDN, CDR2 FVKESK. V lost 11 bases and J 5 bases, leaving 15 bases between the germline ends. As DNA, the CDR3 is TGTGCCTTATTACGGCACCGGAATGAAAAACTGTTTTTT. It yields the protein CALLRHRNEKLFF.

The chain links TRBV10-2 to TRBJ2-7, with 7 bases aligning to TRBD1. J was trimmed by 0 bases and V by 4 bases; bases with no gene match: 9. Germline V gene sequence: CDR1 WSHSY, CDR2 SAAADI. The CDR3 is made up of 16 amino acids. CDR3 coding DNA: TGCGCCAGCAGTGCGACGGGACAGCCCTACTCCTACGAGCAGTACTTC. Residues: CASSATGQPYSYEQYF.

This CDR3 reads CASSQASTGKVNEQFF. The CDR3 DNA reads as TGTGCCAGCAGCCAAGCTAGTACGGGAAAGGTCAATGAGCAGTTCTTC. The V and J genes are TRBV4-2 and TRBJ2-1, with a weak D call TRBD2 (5 bases). This CDR3 is 16 amino acids long. Germline-derived CDR1 and CDR2 are LGHNA and YNFKEQ. V was shortened by 1 base and J by 6 bases, with 16 bases between the two germline ends.

The chain carries TRBV19 and TRBJ2-7, with D perhaps TRBD1 or TRBD2 (5 bases each). The CDR3 contains 14 residues. Germline V lookup: CDR1 LNHDA, CDR2 SQIVND (reference sequence). V dropped 4 bases and J dropped 7 bases, with 17 bases sitting between them. CDR3 in amino acids: CASSTWGPSGEQYF. Here the CDR3 DNA reads TGTGCCAGTAGTACGTGGGGCCCCTCGGGGGAGCAGTACTTC.

This rearrangement joins TRBV5-1 to TRBJ1-5; D might be TRBD1 (5 bases). Germline V gene lookup returns CDR1 SGHRS and CDR2 YFSETQ. The CDR3 extends over 16 amino acids. Trimming removed 5 bases from V and 3 bases from J, with 18 bases in between. In DNA, the CDR3 is TGCGCCAGCAGTTTTCGTTTGCAGGGATTCAATCAGCCCCAGCATTTT. Its protein is CASSFRLQGFNQPQHF.

The rearrangement joins TRBV7-9 to TRBJ2-5, with D possibly matching TRBD1 (6 bases). Near its end, the DNA agrees better with TRBJ2-7, so the J call may be wrong. The CDR3 has 15 residues. The germline CDR1 and CDR2 sequences are SEHNR and FQNEAQ (reference sequence). CDR3 DNA: TGTGCCAGCAGCTTAGGGCAGGGGAAACCCTACGAGCAGTACTTC. It translates to CASSLGQGKPYEQYF.

The chain combines TRBV4-1 with TRBJ2-3; D is unresolved. This CDR3 has 17 amino acids. Germline V gives CDR1 MGHRA, CDR2 YSYEKL. Trimming cost V 4 bases and J 0 bases, with 17 bases left between them. The DNA for the CDR3 is TGCGCCAGCAGCCCTCGAGTTTTTAGCAGAAGCACAGATACGCAGTATTTT. Its protein is CASSPRVFSRSTDTQYF.

The gene calls are TRBV30 and TRBJ1-1; no definite D call. The CDR3 is 15 amino acids. Germline-derived CDR1 and CDR2 are GTSNPN and SVGIG (reference sequence). V shed 2 bases and J shed 1 base, with 14 bases lying between them. This CDR3 is CAWSFPQGGNTEAFF. CDR3 DNA sequence: TGTGCCTGGAGTTTCCCCCAAGGCGGGAACACTGAAGCTTTCTTT.

Points on this clone: Other nucleotide sequences in the sample specify the same CDR3. The CDR3: CASSPGTDTQYF. CDR3 nucleotides: TGTGCCAGCTCACCAGGCACAGATACGCAGTATTTT. This chain uses TRBV18 with TRBJ2-3; D is unclear. Germline assignment: CDR1 KGHSH and CDR2 LQKENI. Trimming removed 2 bases from V and 1 base from J, with 1 base in between. The CDR3 covers 12 residues.

The V call is TRBV18, the J call TRBJ2-1; no definite D call. V was cut by 0 bases and J by 5 bases, with 11 bases left in between. This CDR3 is 15 amino acids long. Per the germline V gene, CDR1 is KGHSH and CDR2 is LQKENI. The CDR3 coding sequence is TGTGCCAGCTCACCACCGGGTACATTTCACAATGAGCAGTTCTTC. As protein: CASSPPGTFHNEQFF.

The gene calls are TRBV2 and TRBJ2-5, with a tentative D call TRBD1 (5 bases). The end of the DNA fits TRBJ2-7 better, so the J call may be wrong. This CDR3 comprises 12 residues. Per germline, CDR1 SNHLY and CDR2 FYNNEI. CDR3 loop: CASKEGDYEQYF. The CDR3 bases are TGTGCCAGCAAAGAAGGGGACTACGAGCAGTACTTC.

The V gene is TRBV5-1, the J gene TRBJ1-4; D is ambiguous. V was trimmed by 1 base and J by 2 bases, leaving 6 bases between them. Looked up from germline, CDR1 is SGHRS and CDR2 is YFSETQ. There are 14 residues in the CDR3. The CDR3, as DNA: TGCGCCAGCAGCTTGATCGGGACTAATGAAAAACTGTTTTTT. Protein: CASSLIGTNEKLFF.

The gene calls are TRBV30 and TRBJ2-1; 8 nucleotides match TRBD2. Per the germline V gene, CDR1 is GTSNPN and CDR2 is SVGIG (reference sequence). The CDR3 runs 17 residues. The J segment lost 0 bases and the V segment lost 3 bases, leaving 10 bases of the junction unmatched. As DNA, the CDR3 is TGTGCCTGGAGACTGAGACTAGCGAGGAGCTCCTACAATGAGCAGTTCTTC. This translates into CAWRLRLARSSYNEQFF.

The chain is built from TRBV19 and TRBJ2-7, with D uncertain. V dropped 1 base and J dropped 4 bases, with 23 bases sitting between them. CDR3 length: 18 amino acids. Germline CDR1 and CDR2: LNHDA and SQIVND (reference sequence). The CDR3 DNA sequence: TGTGCCAGTAGTATAGGAGCCTGGCCCCGCACCGGATTATACGAGCAGTACTTC. Translated: CASSIGAWPRTGLYEQYF.

The V call is TRBV10-2, the J call TRBJ1-1; D possibly corresponds to TRBD1 (6 bases). Germline assignment: CDR1 WSHSY and CDR2 SAAADI. This CDR3 has 13 amino acids. V lost 4 bases to trimming and J lost 3 bases, with 9 bases between them. CDR3 region: CASSVQGDTEAFF. CDR3 DNA: TGCGCCAGCAGTGTACAGGGCGACACTGAAGCTTTCTTT.

This chain joins TRBV29-1 and TRBJ2-5, with 13 nucleotides matching TRBD2. Matching the DNA end better, TRBJ2-7 makes the J call doubtful. Germline loops: CDR1 SQVTM, CDR2 ANQGSEA. This CDR3 is built from 14 residues. The chain's CDR3 is CSVALAGGPYEQYF. The CDR3 DNA follows: TGCAGCGTGGCACTAGCGGGAGGGCCCTACGAGCAGTACTTC.

The chain has TRBV18 and TRBJ2-5; possible D gene TRBD2, 6 bases. V was clipped by 5 bases and J by 3 bases, with 16 bases between them. Looked up from germline, CDR1 is KGHSH and CDR2 is LQKENI. This CDR3 comprises 15 residues. As DNA, the CDR3 is TGTGCCAGCTCATATAGCGGAACCGTTGAAGAGACCCAGTACTTC. Its translation is CASSYSGTVEETQYF. The variable domain in full, with the rest retrieved from reference TRBV18 and TRBJ2-5, is NAGVMQNPRHLVRRRGQEARLRCSPMKGHSHVYWYRQLPEEGLKFMVYLQKENIIDESGMPKERFSAEFPKEGPSILRIQQVVRGDSAAYFCASSYSGTVEETQYFGPGTRLLVL.

V is TRBV6-6 and J is TRBJ1-4; 9 bases are shared with TRBD1. The V and J ends lost 2 bases and 6 bases, in that order; junction bases with no gene match: 7. The germline gives CDR1 MNHNY, CDR2 SVGAGI (reference sequence). This CDR3 has 16 residues. The CDR3 sequence: CASSYSIGQGYEKLFF. The CDR3 region has the DNA TGTGCCAGCAGTTACAGCATAGGACAGGGGTATGAAAAACTGTTTTTT.

This chain joins TRBV28 and TRBJ1-4, with D possibly being TRBD1 (5 bases). The V end was cut by 7 bases, the J end by 10 bases, with 19 bases between. CDR1 MDHEN and CDR2 SYDVKM come from the germline V gene. The CDR3 contains 14 residues. The CDR3 DNA is TGTGCCAGCAACTCCGGGACGGATCCGGGAAAACTGTTTTTT. It is translated as CASNSGTDPGKLFF.

The rearrangement uses TRBV13 and TRBJ2-5; TRBD1 matches at 11 bases. The DNA end lines up better with TRBJ2-7; the J call may be wrong. The length of the CDR3 is 14 residues. Germline assignment: CDR1 PRHDT and CDR2 FYEKMQ (reference sequence). The CDR3 DNA sequence: TGTGCCAGCAGCCCCGGGACAGGGGGCTACGAGCAGTACTTC. It yields the protein CASSPGTGGYEQYF.

The chain combines TRBV11-1 with TRBJ2-3; D is unresolved. CDR1 and CDR2 from the germline V gene are SGHAT and FQDESV (reference sequence). CDR3 length equals 15 residues. V lost 2 bases, J lost 4 bases, and 13 bases lay in between. The CDR3 sequence is CASSLRMDIPDTQYF. The CDR3 DNA is TGTGCCAGCAGCTTAAGGATGGATATTCCAGATACGCAGTATTTT. The full variable domain, completed using reference TRBV11-1 and TRBJ2-3, is EAEVAQSPRYKITEKSQAVAFWCDPISGHATLYWYRQILGQGPELLVQFQDESVVDDSQLPKDRFSAERLKGVDSTLKIQPAELGDSAMYLCASSLRMDIPDTQYFGPGTRLTVL.

The rearrangement links TRBV19 to TRBJ1-1; D is unclear. CDR3 size: 11 residues. In germline, CDR1 is LNHDA, CDR2 SQIVND (reference sequence). V lost 7 bases to trimming and J lost 1 base, with 4 bases between them. The CDR3 spells CASITNTEAFF. DNA of the CDR3: TGTGCCAGTATCACGAACACTGAAGCTTTCTTT.

This clone has a single count. The J gene is TRBJ2-1, the V gene TRBV11-2; 7 bases are shared with TRBD2. CDR1 SGHAT and CDR2 FQNNGV come from the germline V gene. After removal of 7 bases from V and 9 bases from J, the junction contained 18 bases not matched to a gene. There are 16 residues in the CDR3. The CDR3 sequence: CASTKEAGRQHGEQFF. The CDR3 DNA reads TGTGCCAGCACCAAAGAAGCGGGAAGACAGCACGGTGAGCAGTTCTTC.

V and J are TRBV5-1 and TRBJ1-1; TRBD1 aligns across 7 bases. Germline CDR1 reads SGHRS; CDR2 reads YFSETQ. The CDR3 extends over 15 amino acids. V was pared by 0 bases and J by 1 base, with 3 bases of the junction left unmatched. DNA for the CDR3: TGCGCCAGCAGCTTGGCGGACAGGCAGAACACTGAAGCTTTCTTT. It encodes CASSLADRQNTEAFF.

V is TRBV19 and J is TRBJ2-7; 13 bases line up with TRBD2. This CDR3 is 15 amino acids long. CDR1 and CDR2 (germline): LNHDA, SQIVND (reference sequence). The V segment lost 3 bases and the J segment 3 bases; nucleotides outside the gene matches: 2. As DNA, the CDR3 is TGTGCCAGTAGTATCGGACTAGCGGGGGACTACGAGCAGTACTTC. This translates into CASSIGLAGDYEQYF.

In DNA, the CDR3 is TGTGCCAGTAGTGCCAGACGTACTAGCACAGATACGCAGTATTTT. Its protein is CASSARRTSTDTQYF. The V gene is TRBV19, the J gene TRBJ2-3, with D unresolved. This CDR3 region has 15 residues. Germline CDR1 reads LNHDA; CDR2 reads SQIVND (reference sequence). Trimming pared 5 bases from V and 0 bases from J, leaving 12 bases between.